This entry lists 28 T cell receptor beta chains sequenced from one sample in a study of blood T cell repertoires in COVID-19. Some clones are missing from TCRdb's copy, which holds only in-frame ones; the method was immunoSEQ multiplex PCR. The sample carries about 220,000 clones, 82% recorded once. Sequenced: PBMCs or T cells enriched from blood (not recorded which). Source of these receptors: an older woman who had recovered from COVID-19.

The chain is built from TRBV19 and TRBJ2-1; TRBD2 agrees at 14 bases. V lost 4 bases and J lost 3; bases outside the gene matches: 11. This CDR3 region has 19 residues. Germline values: CDR1 LNHDA, CDR2 SQIVND (reference sequence). The CDR3 protein is CASSTGLAGVLAGYNEQFF. The CDR3 bases are TGTGCCAGTAGTACGGGACTAGCGGGAGTTCTGGCCGGCTACAATGAGCAGTTCTTC.

This chain joins TRBV6-5 and TRBJ2-7; a weak D match, TRBD1 (6 bases). Trimming shortened V by 6 bases and J by 1 base, and 16 bases separated the two germline ends. The germline gives CDR1 MNHEY, CDR2 SVGAGI. The CDR3 sequence is 15 residues long. The CDR3 sequence is CASRLDRQYSYEQYF. In nucleotides, the CDR3 is TGTGCCAGCAGGTTAGACAGGCAATATTCCTACGAGCAGTACTTC.

This clone came up once. This chain uses TRBV10-1 with TRBJ2-3; a weak D match, TRBD1 (5 bases). CDR1 is WNHNN and CDR2 is SYGVQD in the germline V gene (reference sequence). With 3 bases removed from V and 5 bases from J, the gap between germline ends came to 15 bases. The CDR3 totals 15 residues. CDR3: CASSDFGQGRDTQYF. Here the CDR3 DNA reads TGCGCCAGCAGTGATTTTGGGCAGGGCAGAGATACGCAGTATTTT.

V is TRBV2 and J is TRBJ1-5; 10 bases match TRBD1. V shed 2 bases and J 6 bases; nucleotides not matched to a gene: 1. The germline V gene has CDR1 SNHLY and CDR2 FYNNEI. The CDR3 contains 14 residues. The CDR3 region has the DNA TGTGCCAGCAGTGAAAGACAGGGGGCTCAGCCCCAGCATTTT. It translates to CASSERQGAQPQHF.

In DNA, the CDR3 is TGTGCCAGCAGCTTAAGAGACGACTTAAACACTGAAGCTTTCTTT. Translation: CASSLRDDLNTEAFF. V is TRBV7-9 and J is TRBJ1-1; D gene unclear. The germline V and J ends were trimmed by 2 bases and 2 bases, with 12 bases remaining between them. The CDR3 consists of 15 residues. Germline V CDR1 and CDR2: SEHNR, FQNEAQ (reference sequence).

This clone was seen ten or more times. The rearrangement links TRBV13 to TRBJ1-1; maybe TRBD1 (5 bases). V shed 0 bases and J shed 5 bases, with 13 bases lying between them. The CDR3 is 15 residues long. Germline assignment: CDR1 PRHDT and CDR2 FYEKMQ (reference sequence). The CDR3 sequence: CASSLGVLKGTEAFF. The CDR3 nucleotides are TGTGCCAGCAGCTTAGGGGTATTGAAGGGGACTGAAGCTTTCTTT.

Comments on this clone: At the DNA level, this CDR3 is encoded by other sequences in the same sample as well. CDR3 region: CASSEDRGRGYTF. CDR3 DNA: TGTGCCAGCAGTGAGGACAGGGGCCGTGGCTACACCTTC. The genes are TRBV6-1 and TRBJ1-2; 9 bases align to TRBD1. The ends lost 3 bases at V and 7 bases at J; junction bases unmatched: 3. The CDR3 is 13 residues long. Germline values: CDR1 MNHNS, CDR2 SASEGT.

This chain joins TRBV18 and TRBJ2-7; 7 bases are shared with TRBD1. The germline V gene encodes CDR1 KGHSH and CDR2 LQKENI. The CDR3 is made up of 14 amino acids. V trimming: 7 bases; J trimming: 2 bases; junction bases outside the gene matches: 8. CDR3 protein: CASYGPGTAYEQYF. In nucleotides, the CDR3 is TGTGCCAGCTATGGGCCCGGGACAGCCTACGAGCAGTACTTC.

The chain combines TRBV5-6 with TRBJ1-5; D uncertain. The CDR3 length is 15 residues. The germline V gene encodes CDR1 SGHDT and CDR2 YYEEEE. Trimming pared 2 bases from V and 1 base from J, leaving 10 bases between. The CDR3 region is CASSFGLTSNQPQHF. CDR3 sequence (DNA): TGTGCCAGCAGCTTTGGACTGACGAGCAATCAGCCCCAGCATTTT.

This sequence joins TRBV13 and TRBJ1-5; tentative D call: TRBD1 (6 bases). Germline assignment: CDR1 PRHDT and CDR2 FYEKMQ (reference sequence). V lost 2 bases, J lost 5 bases, and 10 bases lay in between. This CDR3 has 14 residues. As DNA, the CDR3 is TGTGCCAGCAGCTTATCAGGGGCTGATCAGCCCCAGCATTTT. The encoded protein is CASSLSGADQPQHF. The variable domain in full, with the rest retrieved from reference TRBV13 and TRBJ1-5, is AAGVIQSPRHLIKEKRETATLKCYPIPRHDTVYWYQQGPGQDPQFLISFYEKMQSDKGSIPDRFSAQQFSDYHSELNMSSLELGDSALYFCASSLSGADQPQHFGDGTRLSIL.

The chain carries TRBV6-4 and TRBJ1-2; D gene uncertain. The germline V gene encodes CDR1 MRHNA and CDR2 SNTAGT. V lost 10 bases and J 9 bases, leaving 18 bases between the germline ends. There are 12 residues in the CDR3. CDR3 residues: CATSSGGRSYTF. The CDR3 coding sequence is TGTGCCACAAGCAGCGGAGGACGTAGCTACACCTTC.

V and J are TRBV9 and TRBJ2-3; 9 bases agree with TRBD2. The length of the CDR3 is 15 residues. Trimming cost V 6 bases and J 0 bases; bases outside gene matches: 5. CDR1 is SGDLS, CDR2 YYNGEE, per germline. CDR3 sequence (DNA): TGTGCCAGCACATCTAGCGGGGCAAGCACAGATACGCAGTATTTT. Residues: CASTSSGASTDTQYF.

This clone was found once. V usage is TRBV3-1 (or the pseudogene TRBV3-2) and J usage is TRBJ1-6; tentative D call: TRBD1 (6 bases). Germline CDR1 LGHDT, CDR2 YNNKEL (reference sequence). The CDR3 length is 16 residues. V lost 2 bases and J lost 9, with 17 bases in between. The CDR3 nucleotides are TGTGCCAGCAGCCAAAAGACAGGCACGGTCGGTTCACCCCTCCACTTT. It specifies CASSQKTGTVGSPLHF.

This chain links TRBV28 with TRBJ1-3; 7 nucleotides match TRBD1. Germline lookup yields CDR1 MDHEN and CDR2 SYDVKM. The CDR3 consists of 15 residues. Trimming at V came to 4 bases and at J to 3 bases, leaving 6 bases not matched to a gene. CDR3 residues: CASSSHRGDGNTIYF. The CDR3, as DNA: TGTGCCAGCAGTTCCCACAGGGGTGATGGAAACACCATATATTTT.

The CDR3 loop reads CASSESGSTGELFF. CDR3 DNA: TGTGCCAGCAGCGAGAGCGGGAGTACCGGGGAGCTGTTTTTT. The gene calls are TRBV9 and TRBJ2-2, with 8 bases aligning to TRBD2. The CDR3 sequence is 14 residues long. J was trimmed by 5 bases and V by 3 bases; bases with no gene match: 3. Germline lookup yields CDR1 SGDLS and CDR2 YYNGEE.

In DNA, the CDR3 is TGTGCCAGCAGCGTAGCGGCAGGGGAATCCTACGAGCAGTACTTC. Its translation is CASSVAAGESYEQYF. This chain links TRBV9 with TRBJ2-7, with D possibly TRBD1 on 6 matching bases. CDR1 and CDR2 from the germline V gene are SGDLS and YYNGEE. With 0 bases removed from V and 1 base from J, the gap between germline ends came to 11 bases. The CDR3 is 15 amino acids.

A few counts support this clone. The chain couples TRBV19 to TRBJ2-4, with 10 bases fitting TRBD1. The CDR3 runs to 14 residues. J lost 4 bases, V lost 8 bases, and 5 bases had no gene match. Germline V gene lookup returns CDR1 LNHDA and CDR2 SQIVND (reference sequence). Here the CDR3 reads CASARDRGKNIQYF. The CDR3 DNA sequence: TGTGCCAGTGCGAGGGACAGGGGTAAAAACATTCAGTACTTC.

V gene TRBV2 combines with J gene TRBJ1-5; no firm D call. This CDR3 region has 12 residues. Germline V gives CDR1 SNHLY, CDR2 FYNNEI. Trimming shortened V by 1 base and J by 10 bases, and 8 bases separated the two germline ends. This chain's CDR3 is CASSEGPLPQHF. DNA for the CDR3: TGTGCCAGCAGTGAAGGGCCCCTTCCCCAGCATTTT.

The V and J genes are TRBV25-1 and TRBJ1-4, with D maybe TRBD1 (6 bases). The germline CDR1 and CDR2 sequences are MGHDK and SYGVNS. The CDR3 runs 16 residues. V dropped 7 bases and J dropped 0 bases, with 15 bases sitting between them. CDR3 amino acids: CASIKHRVTTNEKLFF. CDR3 coding DNA: TGTGCCAGCATCAAACACAGGGTTACAACTAATGAAAAACTGTTTTTT. The variable domain in full, with the rest retrieved from reference TRBV25-1 and TRBJ1-4, is EADIYQTPRYLVIGTGKKITLECSQTMGHDKMYWYQQDPGMELHLIHYSYGVNSTEKGDLSSESTVSRIRTEHFPLTLESARPSHTSQYLCASIKHRVTTNEKLFFGSGTQLSVL.

The chain has TRBV5-1 and TRBJ1-2; TRBD1 matches 9 bases. The V and J ends lost 4 bases and 4 bases, in that order; junction bases with no gene match: 8. The CDR3 extends over 15 amino acids. In germline, CDR1 is SGHRS, CDR2 YFSETQ. CDR3 nucleotide sequence: TGCGCCAGCAGCGAGACAGGGGGGGTAGGCTATGGCTACACCTTC. Protein product: CASSETGGVGYGYTF.

V usage is TRBV27 and J usage is TRBJ1-2; D is uncertain. The germline V gene has CDR1 MNHEY and CDR2 SMNVEV (reference sequence). V shed 7 bases and J shed 8 bases, with 17 bases lying between them. The CDR3 consists of 13 residues. The CDR3 loop is CASTNTGVQGYTF. CDR3 coding DNA: TGTGCCAGCACCAACACGGGAGTCCAAGGCTACACCTTC.

This CDR3 reads CASSLEGRYTF. The CDR3 DNA follows: TGTGCCAGCAGCTTAGAGGGGCGCTACACCTTC. The chain combines TRBV7-9 with TRBJ1-2, with D possibly TRBD1 on 5 matching bases. The CDR3 totals 11 residues. V was cut by 1 base and J by 9 bases, with 6 bases left in between. The V gene's germline CDR1 is SEHNR and CDR2 FQNEAQ (reference sequence).

The chain is built from TRBV7-7 and TRBJ2-2, with D perhaps TRBD1 (7 bases). The V and J ends lost 3 bases and 3 bases respectively, with 14 bases between them. The CDR3 consists of 16 residues. Germline values: CDR1 SSHAT, CDR2 FNYEAQ (reference sequence). DNA of the CDR3: TGTGCCAGCAGCTTTGGCGGGACAGAAGACACCGGGGAGCTGTTTTTT. It translates to CASSFGGTEDTGELFF.

The sample holds one count of this clone. In nucleotides, the CDR3 is TGTGCCAGCAGCCCAGGGACAGGGGGGAACACCGGGGAGCTGTTTTTT. The encoded protein is CASSPGTGGNTGELFF. This rearrangement joins TRBV14 to TRBJ2-2; 11 bases agree with TRBD1. The CDR3 length is 16 residues. Germline CDR1 SGHDN, CDR2 FVKESK. The J segment lost 1 base and the V segment lost 4 bases, leaving 2 bases of the junction unmatched.

The rearrangement joins TRBV4-1 to TRBJ1-1; 9 nucleotides agree with TRBD1. Germline CDR1 and CDR2: MGHRA and YSYEKL. J was trimmed by 4 bases and V by 4 bases; bases with no gene match: 4. The CDR3 spans 14 residues. The CDR3 is CASSLGQGGTEAFF. The CDR3 coding sequence is TGCGCCAGCAGCCTGGGACAGGGCGGCACTGAAGCTTTCTTT.

The chain is built from TRBV4-1 and TRBJ2-1; 11 nucleotides match TRBD2. The CDR3 sequence is 19 residues long. V shed 1 base, J shed 2 bases, and the junction held 10 bases outside the gene matches. Germline values: CDR1 MGHRA, CDR2 YSYEKL. The CDR3 sequence: CASSQASLAGGGPYNEQFF. The CDR3 bases are TGCGCCAGCAGCCAAGCGTCGCTAGCGGGAGGCGGGCCCTACAATGAGCAGTTCTTC.

V usage is TRBV18 and J usage is TRBJ1-1; tentative D call: TRBD1 (5 bases). CDR3 size: 16 residues. The germline V and J ends were trimmed by 6 bases and 0 bases, with 17 bases remaining between them. The germline V gene encodes CDR1 KGHSH and CDR2 LQKENI. CDR3 loop: CASSRAHTGMNTEAFF. The DNA for the CDR3 is TGTGCCAGCTCCCGAGCCCATACAGGAATGAACACTGAAGCTTTCTTT.

A few counts support this clone. J is TRBJ1-2 and V is TRBV9; D perhaps matches TRBD1 (6 bases). CDR1 is SGDLS, CDR2 YYNGEE, per germline. The CDR3 has 14 residues. The V and J ends lost 5 bases and 6 bases respectively, with 17 bases between them. DNA of the CDR3: TGTGCCAGCAGGTTTGGGGGCGCAGTGAATGGCTACACCTTC. Its translation is CASRFGGAVNGYTF.